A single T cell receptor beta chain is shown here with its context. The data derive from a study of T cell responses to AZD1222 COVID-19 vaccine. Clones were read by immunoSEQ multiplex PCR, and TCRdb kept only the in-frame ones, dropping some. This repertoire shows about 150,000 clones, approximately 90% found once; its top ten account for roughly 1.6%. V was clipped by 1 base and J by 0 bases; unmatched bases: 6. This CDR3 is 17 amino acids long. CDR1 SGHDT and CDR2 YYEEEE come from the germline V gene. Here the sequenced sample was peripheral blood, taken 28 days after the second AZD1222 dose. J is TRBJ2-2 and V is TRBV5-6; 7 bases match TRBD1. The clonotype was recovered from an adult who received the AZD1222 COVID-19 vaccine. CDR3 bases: TGTGCCAGCAGCTTGTTGGGACAGCCTGCGAACACCGGGGAGCTGTTTTTT. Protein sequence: CASSLLGQPANTGELFF.